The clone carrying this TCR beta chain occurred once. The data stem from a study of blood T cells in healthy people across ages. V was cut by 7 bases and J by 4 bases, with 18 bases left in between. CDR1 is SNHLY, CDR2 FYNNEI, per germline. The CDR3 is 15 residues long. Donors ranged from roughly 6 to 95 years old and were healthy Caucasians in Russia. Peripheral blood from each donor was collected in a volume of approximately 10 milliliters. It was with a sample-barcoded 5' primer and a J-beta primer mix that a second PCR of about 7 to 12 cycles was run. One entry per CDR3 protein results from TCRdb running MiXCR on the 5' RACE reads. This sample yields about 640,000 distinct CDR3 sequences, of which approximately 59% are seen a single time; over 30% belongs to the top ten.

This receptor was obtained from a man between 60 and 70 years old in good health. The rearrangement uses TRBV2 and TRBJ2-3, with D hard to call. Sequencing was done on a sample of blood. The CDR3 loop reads CASTKRYSKADTQYF. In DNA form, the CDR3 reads TGTGCCAGCACCAAAAGGTACTCCAAGGCAGATACGCAGTATTTT.